The 11 T cell receptor beta chains below come from one sample, sequenced in a study of PD-1 blockade in classical Hodgkin lymphoma (dated by TCRdb to the early 2020s). The method behind the library was the immunoSEQ multiplex PCR assay. Sourced from immuneACCESS, this table was stored by TCRdb with only in-frame sequences that have V and J called. A share of the clones is absent; for the studies checked, an unresolved V gene accounts for under half, and the remainder has no known explanation. The sample table holds 20,000 to 25,000 clones, of which 77% were seen once. Together, the top ten hold about 40% of the sample. Sample time point, as interpreted from the label and publication: cycle 2 day 1 (C2D1) of nivolumab. Relapse after autologous stem cell transplantation had occurred in all trial patients, and cohorts A, B and C were distinguished by prior brentuximab vedotin exposure. The sequences come from peripheral blood mononuclear cells (PBMCs), collected before the second cycle of nivolumab. Source of these receptors: a human donor with classical Hodgkin lymphoma.

J is TRBJ2-3 and V is TRBV7-9, with D possibly being TRBD2 (6 bases). The germline gives CDR1 SEHNR, CDR2 FQNEAQ (reference sequence). Deletions cut 1 base from V and 4 bases from J, with 15 bases between. This CDR3 has 16 residues. CDR3 nucleotides: TGTGCCAGCAGCTTAGGGCGGGATCAGATAGCAGATACGCAGTATTTT. Translation gives CASSLGRDQIADTQYF.

CDR3 sequence (DNA): TGTGCCAGCAGCTTAGTGGGGTGGCAGGGGGTGAGTGAAGCTTTCTTT. It yields the protein CASSLVGWQGVSEAFF. V is TRBV7-9 and J is TRBJ1-1; 7 bases are shared with TRBD1. Per germline, CDR1 SEHNR and CDR2 FQNEAQ (reference sequence). Trimming cost V 1 base and J 7 bases; bases outside gene matches: 12. The CDR3 contains 16 residues.

This clone is a singleton in its sample. The chain employs TRBV2 and TRBJ2-1, with 12 nucleotides matching TRBD2. CDR3 size: 13 residues. V lost 8 bases to trimming and J lost 12 bases; unmatched junction nucleotides: 8. Germline assignment: CDR1 SNHLY and CDR2 FYNNEI. The CDR3: CASPGLAGMWQFF. The CDR3 DNA reads TGTGCCAGCCCCGGACTAGCGGGGATGTGGCAGTTCTTC.

This chain connects TRBV11-3 to TRBJ2-7; D call uncertain. Trimming removed 1 base at V and 2 bases at J, with 6 bases between. The CDR3 runs 13 residues. Germline CDR1 reads SGHNT; CDR2 reads YENEEA. The CDR3, as DNA: TGTGCCAGCAGCTTAGGGCCGACCTACGAGCAGTACTTC. It is translated as CASSLGPTYEQYF.

Only a few counts were recorded for this clone. The CDR3 protein is CASSPRQGSPLHF. DNA for the CDR3: TGTGCCAGCAGCCCCCGACAGGGATCGCCCCTCCACTTT. This chain joins TRBV7-9 and TRBJ1-6; 7 nucleotides agree with TRBD1. The length of the CDR3 is 13 residues. Trimming removed 5 bases from V and 13 bases from J; junction bases left unmatched: 8. CDR1 and CDR2 (germline): SEHNR, FQNEAQ (reference sequence).

The rearrangement links TRBV27 to TRBJ1-5; 8 bases line up with TRBD1. The CDR3 sequence is 15 residues long. With 8 bases clipped from V and 5 bases from J, the junction kept 11 bases outside the gene matches. The germline CDR1 and CDR2 sequences are MNHEY and SMNVEV (reference sequence). Written as DNA, the CDR3 is TGTGCCAGCGGGAGGTCTTCAGGGGGCCATCAGCCCCAGCATTTT. Translated: CASGRSSGGHQPQHF.

This chain links TRBV6-5 with TRBJ2-3; D uncertain. The V end lost 0 bases, the J end lost 3 bases, and 7 bases lay between the germline ends. This CDR3 is built from 14 residues. Germline V gene data show CDR1 as MNHEY and CDR2 as SVGAGI. CDR3 protein: CASSYSYGTDTQYF. For the CDR3, the DNA is TGTGCCAGCAGTTACTCTTACGGAACAGATACGCAGTATTTT.

The chain couples TRBV7-8 to TRBJ2-1, with no clear D. Germline V gene lookup returns CDR1 SGHVS and CDR2 FQNEAQ. Trimming left V 8 bases short and J 8 bases short, with 10 bases between. This CDR3 is built from 11 residues. CDR3 region: CASSLADEQFF. The CDR3 nucleotides are TGTGCCAGCTCTCTGGCTGATGAGCAGTTCTTC.

V usage is TRBV5-1 and J usage is TRBJ2-7, with 7 bases matching TRBD2. Germline loops: CDR1 SGHRS, CDR2 YFSETQ. V was clipped by 3 bases and J by 2 bases; unmatched bases: 5. The CDR3 loop spans 14 amino acids. This CDR3 reads CASSWGGSPYEQYF. The CDR3 DNA sequence: TGCGCCAGCAGCTGGGGCGGGAGCCCCTACGAGCAGTACTTC.

The chain employs TRBV9 and TRBJ1-4, with 8 bases fitting TRBD1. The germline gives CDR1 SGDLS, CDR2 YYNGEE. Trimming removed 2 bases from V and 6 bases from J; junction bases left unmatched: 3. The CDR3 loop spans 14 amino acids. This CDR3 is CASSVRDRHEKLFF. CDR3 coding DNA: TGTGCCAGCAGCGTGAGGGACAGGCATGAAAAACTGTTTTTT.

This clone was recorded once. The V and J genes are TRBV5-4 and TRBJ2-1; no reliable D call. This CDR3 contains 15 residues. Germline values: CDR1 SGHNT, CDR2 YYREEE (reference sequence). The ends were cut back, 5 bases at V and 4 bases at J, with 16 bases in the middle. CDR3 sequence: CASSSDGSSYNEQFF. Written as DNA, the CDR3 is TGTGCCAGCAGTTCGGACGGAAGCTCGTACAATGAGCAGTTCTTC.